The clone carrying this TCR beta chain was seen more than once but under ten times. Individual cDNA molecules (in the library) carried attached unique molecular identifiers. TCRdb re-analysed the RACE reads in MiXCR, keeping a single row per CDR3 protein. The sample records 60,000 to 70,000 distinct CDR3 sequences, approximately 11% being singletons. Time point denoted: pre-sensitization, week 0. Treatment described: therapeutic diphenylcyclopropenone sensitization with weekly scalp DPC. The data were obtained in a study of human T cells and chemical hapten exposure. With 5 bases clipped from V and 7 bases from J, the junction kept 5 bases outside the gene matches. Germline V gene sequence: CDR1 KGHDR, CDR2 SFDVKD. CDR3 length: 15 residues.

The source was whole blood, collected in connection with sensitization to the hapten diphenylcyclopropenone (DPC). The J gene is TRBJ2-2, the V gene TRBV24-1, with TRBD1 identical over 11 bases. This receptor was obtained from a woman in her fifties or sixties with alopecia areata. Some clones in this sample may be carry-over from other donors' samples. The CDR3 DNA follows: TGTGCCACCAGTGCGGGACAGGGGGGTCACGGGGAGCTGTTTTTT. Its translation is CATSAGQGGHGELFF.